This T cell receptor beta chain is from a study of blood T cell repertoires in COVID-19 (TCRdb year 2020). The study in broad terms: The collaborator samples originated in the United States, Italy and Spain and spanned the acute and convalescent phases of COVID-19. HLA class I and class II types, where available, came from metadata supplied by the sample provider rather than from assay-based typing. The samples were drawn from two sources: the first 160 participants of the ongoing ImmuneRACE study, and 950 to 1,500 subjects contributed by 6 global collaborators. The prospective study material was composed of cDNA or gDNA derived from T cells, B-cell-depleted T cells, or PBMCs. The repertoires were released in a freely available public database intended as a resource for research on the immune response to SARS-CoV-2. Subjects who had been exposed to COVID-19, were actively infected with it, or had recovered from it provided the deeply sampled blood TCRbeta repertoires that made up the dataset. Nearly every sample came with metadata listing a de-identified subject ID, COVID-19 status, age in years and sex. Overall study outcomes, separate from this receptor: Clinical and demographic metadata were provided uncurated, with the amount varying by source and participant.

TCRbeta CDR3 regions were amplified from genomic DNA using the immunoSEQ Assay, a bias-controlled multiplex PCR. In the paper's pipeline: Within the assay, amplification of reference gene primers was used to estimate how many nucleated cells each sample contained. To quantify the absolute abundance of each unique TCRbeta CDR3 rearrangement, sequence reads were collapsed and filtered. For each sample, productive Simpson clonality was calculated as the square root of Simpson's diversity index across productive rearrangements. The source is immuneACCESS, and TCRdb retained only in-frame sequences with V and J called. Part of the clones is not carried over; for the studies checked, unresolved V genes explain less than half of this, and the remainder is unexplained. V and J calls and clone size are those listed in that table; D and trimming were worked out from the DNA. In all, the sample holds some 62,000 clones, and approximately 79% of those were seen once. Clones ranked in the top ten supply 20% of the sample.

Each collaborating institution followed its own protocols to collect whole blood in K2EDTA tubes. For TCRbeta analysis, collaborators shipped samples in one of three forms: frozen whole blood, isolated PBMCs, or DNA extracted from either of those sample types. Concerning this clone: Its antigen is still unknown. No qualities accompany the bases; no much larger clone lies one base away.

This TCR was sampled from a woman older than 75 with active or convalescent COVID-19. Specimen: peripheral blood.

The CDR3 protein: CASSQMREADVNYGYTF. At the DNA level, the sequence is TGTGCCAGCTCACAAATGAGAGAGGCCGATGTTAACTATGGCTACACCTTC. Here the chain combines TRBV18 and TRBJ1-2; no D gene can be assigned with confidence. Reading from cysteine to phenylalanine, the CDR3 counts 17 amino acids. The DNA shown is the 51-base CDR3, in frame from base 1. V is shortened by 4 bases, J by 1 base, and the region joining them spans 19 bases. Via the germline V gene, CDR1 is KGHSH and CDR2 LQKENI.